The 21 T cell receptor beta chains presented below share a single source sample, sequenced in a study of T cells after yellow fever vaccination. From the 5' RACE reads, TCRdb called clonotypes with MiXCR, one entry per CDR3 protein. The table lists hundreds of thousands of distinct CDR3 sequences, 9% to 15% of them singletons. Sequenced material: PBMCs, taken on the day of the yellow fever booster vaccination. These receptors all come from a man aged 30 to 45 who received the YFV17D yellow fever vaccine.

The rearrangement links TRBV4-3 to TRBJ2-3; D perhaps matches TRBD2 (6 bases). Between the trimmed V and J ends, which lost 0 bases and 0 bases, there was a span of 10 bases. From germline, CDR1 is LGHNA and CDR2 YSLEER. There are 16 residues in the CDR3. This chain's CDR3 is CASSQDYGTSTDTQYF. The CDR3 coding sequence is TGCGCCAGCAGCCAAGATTACGGGACTAGCACAGATACGCAGTATTTT.

The chain has TRBV6-5 and TRBJ2-3, with D unresolved. Germline V gives CDR1 MNHEY, CDR2 SVGAGI. The length of the CDR3 is 12 residues. V was pared by 4 bases and J by 5 bases, with 7 bases between. The CDR3 here is CASSSPEDTQYF. The CDR3 DNA sequence: TGTGCCAGCAGTTCTCCGGAAGATACGCAGTATTTT.

This clonotype was seen ten or more times. The chain is built from TRBV6-1 and TRBJ2-1; D ambiguous. V lost 1 base and J lost 10, with 8 bases in between. Germline V lookup: CDR1 MNHNS, CDR2 SASEGT. The CDR3 loop spans 12 amino acids. CDR3 sequence reads: CASSEGFTEQFF. CDR3 bases: TGTGCCAGCAGTGAAGGGTTCACAGAGCAGTTCTTC.

In this sample, this clonotype turned up a few times. This chain connects TRBV21-1 to TRBJ2-2; the D segment call TRBD1 is taken from the table without a DNA check. TRBV21-1 is labeled a pseudogene. CDR3 length: 18 amino acids. DNA of the CDR3: TGTGCCAGCAGCAAAGCCAAAGGCCAGGAGGCGTGGGCCGGGGAGCTGTTTTTT. It translates to CASSKAKGQEAWAGELFF.

In this sample, this clonotype turned up many times. This chain joins TRBV6-2 or TRBV6-3 and TRBJ2-4, with 7 bases matching TRBD1. Germline V gene data show CDR1 as MNHEY and CDR2 as SVGEGT. The ends lost 6 bases at V and 8 bases at J; junction bases unmatched: 19. CDR3 size: 17 residues. The CDR3 DNA sequence: TGTGCCAGCAGAAATAACAACGAGGACAGGACCGGGGACATTCAGTACTTC. Translation gives CASRNNNEDRTGDIQYF.

This clonotype was counted between two and nine times. The J gene is TRBJ2-3, the V gene TRBV7-9; maybe TRBD2 (6 bases). The V end was cut by 6 bases, the J end by 0 bases, with 13 bases between. The V gene's germline CDR1 is SEHNR and CDR2 FQNEAQ (reference sequence). The CDR3 runs to 15 residues. The CDR3 spells CASRSLATSTDTQYF. The CDR3 nucleotides read TGTGCCAGCAGATCACTAGCAACTAGCACAGATACGCAGTATTTT.

This clonotype was counted only a few times. The gene calls are TRBV7-2 and TRBJ2-5; 10 bases agree with TRBD2. V shed 1 base, J shed 1 base, and the junction held 3 bases outside the gene matches. Looked up from germline, CDR1 is SGHTA and CDR2 is FQGNSA. CDR3 length: 16 residues. CDR3 sequence: CASSLVRTSGQETQYF. CDR3 DNA sequence: TGTGCCAGCAGCTTAGTTAGGACTAGCGGCCAAGAGACCCAGTACTTC.

This clonotype was found a few times. This sequence joins TRBV20-1 and TRBJ2-3; 9 positions agree with TRBD2. Germline CDR1 DFQATT, CDR2 SNEGSKA (reference sequence). The ends lost 6 bases at V and 4 bases at J; junction bases unmatched: 8. There are 14 residues in the CDR3. CDR3 bases: TGCAGTGCGATTAGCGGGAGAGGCGCAGATACGCAGTATTTT. It translates to CSAISGRGADTQYF.

The chain joins TRBV12-3 or TRBV12-4 to TRBJ1-6; D unclear. V shed 6 bases and J shed 8 bases, with 17 bases lying between them. The CDR3 covers 15 residues. The CDR3 nucleotides read TGTGCCAGCAGGCACCGGATGGGTTCCCATTCACCCCTCCACTTT. This sequence encodes CASRHRMGSHSPLHF.

The chain has TRBV20-1 and TRBJ2-1, with 8 positions matching TRBD2. This CDR3 is built from 14 residues. After removal of 1 base from V and 10 bases from J, the junction contained 9 bases not matched to a gene. The V gene's germline CDR1 is DFQATT and CDR2 SNEGSKA (reference sequence). CDR3 sequence (DNA): TGCAGTGCTAGAGCACTAGCGGTAAGGCCGGAGCAGTTCTTC. This translates into CSARALAVRPEQFF.

Many counts were recorded for this clonotype. CDR3 protein: CASSAGPDVNTQYF. The CDR3 DNA reads TGTGCCAGCAGCGCGGGACCCGATGTTAATACGCAGTATTTT. The chain is built from TRBV7-3 and TRBJ2-3; a weak D match, TRBD2 (6 bases). V gave up 5 bases and J gave up 7 bases, with 16 bases separating them. Looked up from germline, CDR1 is SGHTA and CDR2 is FQGTGA. The CDR3 loop spans 14 amino acids.

This clonotype was recorded a few times. CDR3 protein: CAWSGQGKETQYF. CDR3 DNA: TGTGCCTGGAGTGGACAGGGCAAGGAGACCCAGTACTTC. The chain is built from TRBV30 and TRBJ2-5; 7 bases fit TRBD1. Germline V CDR1 and CDR2: GTSNPN, SVGIG (reference sequence). The ends lost 1 base at V and 5 bases at J; junction bases unmatched: 4. This CDR3 has 13 amino acids.

The J gene is TRBJ2-1, the V gene TRBV20-1; D not certain. The CDR3 spans 13 residues. Trimming left V 7 bases short and J 8 bases short, with 18 bases between. The germline gives CDR1 DFQATT, CDR2 SNEGSKA (reference sequence). CDR3 bases: TGCAGTGTAATTTTGGGTACACGCGATGAGCAGTTCTTC. Its protein product is CSVILGTRDEQFF.

This clonotype was found a few times. This chain links TRBV30 with TRBJ2-7; D is uncertain. The V and J ends lost 1 base and 2 bases respectively, with 3 bases between them. CDR3 length: 11 amino acids. In germline, CDR1 is GTSNPN, CDR2 SVGIG (reference sequence). The CDR3: CAWSAPYEQYF. CDR3 coding DNA: TGTGCCTGGAGTGCCCCCTACGAGCAGTACTTC.

This clonotype has more than one count but fewer than ten. The chain has TRBV5-1 and TRBJ2-1; D is ambiguous. The CDR3 sequence is 11 residues long. Trimming stripped 1 base from V and 10 bases from J, with 6 bases between. The V gene's germline CDR1 is SGHRS and CDR2 YFSETQ. The CDR3 is CASSLTTEQFF. Written as DNA, the CDR3 is TGCGCCAGCAGCTTGACCACAGAGCAGTTCTTC.

V is TRBV20-1 and J is TRBJ2-6, with TRBD1 matching 7 bases. CDR3 size: 15 residues. J was trimmed by 0 bases and V by 6 bases; bases with no gene match: 5. CDR1 DFQATT and CDR2 SNEGSKA come from the germline V gene (reference sequence). Written as DNA, the CDR3 is TGCAGTGCGAGACAGGGTGGCTCTGGGGCCAACGTCCTGACTTTC. This codes for CSARQGGSGANVLTF.

The V and J genes are TRBV4-3 and TRBJ2-3; no definite D call. The germline V and J ends were trimmed by 5 bases and 2 bases, with 8 bases remaining between them. CDR3 length: 13 residues. Germline values: CDR1 LGHNA, CDR2 YSLEER. CDR3 nucleotide sequence: TGCGCCAGCAGCACCGCCGACACAGATACGCAGTATTTT. Amino acid sequence: CASSTADTDTQYF.

As concerns this clonotype: This may stem from a read error, because a much larger clone lies one nucleotide away. This chain connects TRBV20-1 to TRBJ2-1; a weak D match, TRBD2 (6 bases). This CDR3 is built from 12 residues. The germline gives CDR1 DFQATT, CDR2 SNEGSKA (reference sequence). The CDR3, as DNA: TGCAATGCTACCCGGGCGGGGAATGAGCAGTTCTTC. This encodes CNATRAGNEQFF.

The genes are TRBV7-2 and TRBJ1-1; D gene ambiguous. CDR3 length: 14 residues. Per the germline V gene, CDR1 is SGHTA and CDR2 is FQGNSA. V was clipped by 1 base and J by 3 bases, with 9 bases between them. This CDR3 reads CASSLVLGDTEAFF. The DNA for the CDR3 is TGTGCCAGCAGCTTAGTTTTGGGTGACACTGAAGCTTTCTTT. The complete variable domain, with remaining parts taken from reference TRBV7-2 and TRBJ1-1, reads GAGVSQSPSNKVTEKGKDVELRCDPISGHTALYWYRQSLGQGLEFLIYFQGNSAPDKSGLPSDRFSAERTGGSVSTLTIQRTQQEDSAVYLCASSLVLGDTEAFFGQGTRLTVV.

The chain recombines TRBV5-1 with TRBJ2-5; D is perhaps TRBD1 (5 bases). CDR3 length: 15 residues. The V and J ends lost 3 bases and 2 bases respectively, with 14 bases between them. Germline lookup yields CDR1 SGHRS and CDR2 YFSETQ. The CDR3 bases are TGCGCCAGCAGCTATAACAGGCCCGAACAAGAGACCCAGTACTTC. This gives the protein CASSYNRPEQETQYF. The variable domain in full, completed from reference TRBV5-1 and TRBJ2-5, reads KAGVTQTPRYLIKTRGQQVTLSCSPISGHRSVSWYQQTPGQGLQFLFEYFSETQRNKGNFPGRFSGRQFSNSRSEMNVSTLELGDSALYLCASSYNRPEQETQYFGPGTRLLVL.

In its sample, this clonotype was seen a few times. This sequence joins TRBV12-3 or TRBV12-4 and TRBJ1-5; TRBD1 might be the D (6 bases). This CDR3 spans 15 amino acids. The V end lost 5 bases, the J end lost 6 bases, and 17 bases lay between the germline ends. The CDR3 region has the DNA TGTGCCAGCAGTCCACAGGGCCCTGGGAGTCAGCCCCAGCATTTT. Protein: CASSPQGPGSQPQHF.